These 9 T cell receptor beta chains originate from one sample sequenced in a study of blood T cell repertoires in COVID-19. The table came from immunoSEQ multiplex PCR; TCRdb's copy has only in-frame clones and leaves some out. The sample has fewer than 90,000 clones; about 90% are singletons. The material sequenced was peripheral blood. The receptor source for this set is a male donor with acute or convalescent COVID-19.

The chain recombines TRBV7-9 with TRBJ2-1, with D maybe TRBD1 (6 bases). In germline, CDR1 is SEHNR, CDR2 FQNEAQ (reference sequence). Between the trimmed V and J ends, which lost 5 bases and 3 bases, there was a span of 11 bases. The CDR3 is made up of 14 amino acids. CDR3 sequence (DNA): TGTGCCAGCAGCACCGGGACACACTACAATGAGCAGTTCTTC. Its translation: CASSTGTHYNEQFF.

This clone appeared once. The gene calls are TRBV7-9 and TRBJ1-2, with 12 bases identical to TRBD1. The CDR3 totals 15 residues. Germline values: CDR1 SEHNR, CDR2 FQNEAQ (reference sequence). V trimming: 5 bases; J trimming: 2 bases; junction bases outside the gene matches: 3. The CDR3 sequence is CASSPGTGGNYGYTF. The CDR3 DNA follows: TGTGCCAGCAGCCCCGGGACAGGGGGCAACTATGGCTACACCTTC.

The rearrangement links TRBV7-9 to TRBJ1-2, with TRBD1 identical over 7 bases. The CDR3 runs to 14 residues. The germline V gene encodes CDR1 SEHNR and CDR2 FQNEAQ (reference sequence). After removal of 3 bases from V and 4 bases from J, the junction contained 5 bases not matched to a gene. This chain's CDR3 is CASSFQDRAYGYTF. The CDR3 bases are TGTGCCAGCAGCTTTCAAGACAGGGCCTATGGCTACACCTTC.

The chain links TRBV12-5 to TRBJ2-7; tentative D call: TRBD1 (6 bases). CDR3 length: 13 amino acids. CDR1 and CDR2 (germline): LGHNT, FRNRAP. The V end was cut by 1 base, the J end by 6 bases, with 10 bases between. Here the CDR3 DNA reads TGTGCTAGTGGTTTGGAAACAGGGACCGAGCAGTACTTC. Encoded protein: CASGLETGTEQYF.

V usage is TRBV27 and J usage is TRBJ2-5; 8 nucleotides match TRBD2. V dropped 6 bases and J dropped 4; count of bases not matched to a gene: 13. CDR1 is MNHEY and CDR2 is SMNVEV in the germline V gene (reference sequence). The CDR3 loop spans 16 amino acids. CDR3 nucleotides: TGTGCCAGCAGCCCCCTCGCGGGGGGCCTCTCAGAGACCCAGTACTTC. The encoded protein is CASSPLAGGLSETQYF.

This chain uses TRBV10-3 with TRBJ1-2; 7 bases line up with TRBD1. Germline V CDR1 and CDR2: ENHRY, SYGVKD. The CDR3 sequence is 17 residues long. Trimming cost V 5 bases and J 0 bases; bases outside gene matches: 12. The CDR3 sequence is CAISPRRGTESNYGYTF. The CDR3 DNA follows: TGTGCCATCAGTCCCCGTCGGGGGACAGAGTCTAACTATGGCTACACCTTC.

V is TRBV19 and J is TRBJ2-3, with 10 bases matching TRBD1. Unmatched junction bases numbered 5, after V lost 6 bases and J lost 5 bases. There are 14 residues in the CDR3. Germline CDR1 and CDR2: LNHDA and SQIVND (reference sequence). The CDR3 nucleotides are TGTGCCAGTAGGGGGACAGGGGTTGGAGATACGCAGTATTTT. Amino acids: CASRGTGVGDTQYF.

This chain joins TRBV5-8 and TRBJ1-2; 10 nucleotides align to TRBD1. The J segment lost 2 bases and the V segment lost 4 bases, leaving 8 bases of the junction unmatched. This CDR3 has 16 amino acids. Germline V gene lookup returns CDR1 SGHTS and CDR2 YDEGEE. The CDR3 loop reads CASSPGLGQGNYGYTF. The CDR3 nucleotides are TGTGCCAGCAGCCCCGGCCTGGGACAGGGGAACTATGGCTACACCTTC.

This clone was seen only once. The chain recombines TRBV10-3 with TRBJ2-1, with 7 nucleotides matching TRBD1. Germline V gene lookup returns CDR1 ENHRY and CDR2 SYGVKD. V shed 2 bases, J shed 0 bases, and the junction held 1 base outside the gene matches. The CDR3 has 15 residues. CDR3 bases: TGTGCCATCAGTGAGACAGGGGCCTCCTACAATGAGCAGTTCTTC. This gives the protein CAISETGASYNEQFF.